These 29 T cell receptor beta chains came from one sample sequenced in a study of vaccination effects on CD4 cells after COVID-19. TCRdb keeps only in-frame clones here, not all; method: immunoSEQ multiplex PCR. The sample has over 25,000 clones; almost 80% are singletons. Antigen-specific CD4+ T cells were expanded with viral peptide pools in the ViraFEST assay before sequencing. Subsequent to 10 days of culture, CD4+ T cells were isolated. Two doses of BNT162b2 or mRNA-1273 vaccine were administered to participants. The antigens these receptors bind are not known. This specimen was CD4+ T cells from PBMCs cultured with SARS-CoV-2 spike peptides, taken after COVID-19 vaccination. These receptors all come from a human donor who received a COVID-19 vaccine. Some clones in this sample may be carry-over from other donors' samples.

This clone was seen a few times. The chain uses TRBV3-1 (or the pseudogene TRBV3-2) and TRBJ1-1, with D unresolved. This CDR3 has 13 residues. Trimming cost V 2 bases and J 8 bases, with 12 bases left between them. Germline-derived CDR1 and CDR2 are LGHDT and YNNKEL (reference sequence). CDR3 DNA sequence: TGTGCCAGCAGCCAACTAACAGTAACCGAAGCTTTCTTT. Encoded protein: CASSQLTVTEAFF.

This chain joins TRBV5-6 and TRBJ1-2; the D is unclear. Trimming took 2 bases from V and 6 from J, leaving 14 bases between them. The V gene's germline CDR1 is SGHDT and CDR2 YYEEEE. The CDR3 contains 14 residues. This chain's CDR3 is CASSFGSLLNGYTF. Written as DNA, the CDR3 is TGTGCCAGCAGCTTTGGGTCGCTACTGAATGGCTACACCTTC.

The chain uses TRBV5-5 and TRBJ2-2, with 10 bases that match TRBD1. CDR3 length: 16 residues. Trimming removed 4 bases from V and 4 bases from J; junction bases left unmatched: 7. CDR1 SGHKS and CDR2 YYEKEE come from the germline V gene (reference sequence). Written as DNA, the CDR3 is TGTGCCAGCAGCCCATCCGGGACAGGGGTCACCGGGGAGCTGTTTTTT. Amino acid sequence: CASSPSGTGVTGELFF.

This sequence joins TRBV4-1 and TRBJ1-1; the D is unclear. The V end was cut by 0 bases, the J end by 3 bases, with 17 bases between. Looked up from germline, CDR1 is MGHRA and CDR2 is YSYEKL. The CDR3 consists of 17 residues. This CDR3 reads CASSQDFPPRWDTEAFF. The CDR3 DNA follows: TGCGCCAGCAGCCAAGATTTTCCCCCCCGGTGGGACACTGAAGCTTTCTTT.

This chain connects TRBV19 to TRBJ2-3; TRBD2 is a possible D gene (6 bases). Per the germline V gene, CDR1 is LNHDA and CDR2 is SQIVND (reference sequence). Trimming removed 11 bases at V and 3 bases at J, with 15 bases between. This CDR3 is 13 amino acids long. The CDR3 sequence is CASTHGGTDTQYF. The CDR3 nucleotides are TGTGCCTCCACCCACGGGGGAACAGATACGCAGTATTTT.

In this sample, this clone turned up once. This chain joins TRBV5-1 and TRBJ1-1; D gene ambiguous. Germline CDR1 SGHRS, CDR2 YFSETQ. The CDR3 covers 14 residues. V was cut by 0 bases and J by 0 bases, with 6 bases left in between. The CDR3: CASSLDSLNTEAFF. CDR3 DNA sequence: TGCGCCAGCAGCTTGGACAGTTTGAACACTGAAGCTTTCTTT.

The chain joins TRBV4-1 to TRBJ2-5, with TRBD1 identical over 8 bases. This CDR3 contains 14 residues. V was pared by 1 base and J by 5 bases, with 3 bases of the junction left unmatched. Germline V gene lookup returns CDR1 MGHRA and CDR2 YSYEKL. CDR3 in DNA: TGCGCCAGCAGCCAAGTACGGGACAGGGAGACCCAGTACTTC. Residues: CASSQVRDRETQYF.

Comments on this clone: At one of its ends the junction is not consistent with the germline gene, which may arise from a read error. This chain links TRBV2 with TRBJ1-5, with D possibly being TRBD1 (5 bases). This CDR3 contains 15 residues. Germline CDR1 and CDR2: SNHLY and FYNNEI. CDR3 DNA: TGTGCCAGCAGCGAAGAGGGCAGGGTACCTCAGCCCCAGCATTTT. Encoded protein: CASSEEGRVPQPQHF.

The sample holds one count of this clone. The rearrangement uses TRBV7-3 and TRBJ2-3; D is undetermined. Trimming shortened V by 2 bases and J by 2 bases, and 8 bases separated the two germline ends. This CDR3 is 14 amino acids long. Germline CDR1 SGHTA, CDR2 FQGTGA. The CDR3, as DNA: TGTGCCAGCAGCTTAGCCCTGCACACAGATACGCAGTATTTT. Translation gives CASSLALHTDTQYF.

The J gene is TRBJ1-2, the V gene TRBV4-1, with 7 nucleotides matching TRBD1. V shed 4 bases, J shed 3 bases, and the junction held 5 bases outside the gene matches. The CDR3 sequence is 14 residues long. Per germline, CDR1 MGHRA and CDR2 YSYEKL. CDR3 amino acids: CASSLARGDYGYTF. For the CDR3, the DNA is TGCGCCAGCAGCCTCGCCAGGGGGGACTATGGCTACACCTTC.

The chain has TRBV7-2 and TRBJ1-1; possible D gene TRBD1, 5 bases. Between the trimmed V and J ends, which lost 5 bases and 0 bases, there was a span of 10 bases. The CDR3 is made up of 14 amino acids. From germline, CDR1 is SGHTA and CDR2 FQGNSA. This CDR3 is CASSEQALNTEAFF. Here the CDR3 DNA reads TGTGCCAGCAGCGAACAGGCTTTGAACACTGAAGCTTTCTTT.

The V gene is TRBV24-1, the J gene TRBJ2-1; TRBD1 agrees at 7 bases. The CDR3 totals 12 residues. The germline gives CDR1 KGHDR, CDR2 SFDVKD. Trimming cost V 9 bases and J 6 bases; bases outside gene matches: 4. The DNA for the CDR3 is TGTGCCACCTCGGACAGGTTCAATGAGCAGTTCTTC. Protein: CATSDRFNEQFF.

The genes are TRBV29-1 and TRBJ1-1; D remains unclear. The CDR3 spans 11 residues. From germline, CDR1 is SQVTM and CDR2 ANQGSEA. V dropped 4 bases and J dropped 1 base, with 4 bases sitting between them. CDR3 amino acids: CSVAENTEAFF. CDR3 DNA: TGCAGCGTTGCGGAGAACACTGAAGCTTTCTTT.

V and J are TRBV11-3 and TRBJ2-5; D is ambiguous. The V end lost 5 bases, the J end lost 1 base, and 8 bases lay between the germline ends. Germline CDR1 SGHNT, CDR2 YENEEA. The CDR3 is 13 amino acids. The CDR3, as DNA: TGTGCCAGCAGCCGGAGCATCCAAGAGACCCAGTACTTC. This translates into CASSRSIQETQYF.

The chain links TRBV9 to TRBJ2-7; D unclear. CDR1 and CDR2 from the germline V gene are SGDLS and YYNGEE. The CDR3 loop spans 12 amino acids. V lost 0 bases and J lost 4, with 5 bases in between. The CDR3, as DNA: TGTGCCAGCAGCGTAGTTATTTACGAGCAGTACGTC. It is translated as CASSVVIYEQYV.

J is TRBJ1-5 and V is TRBV6-1; maybe TRBD1 (6 bases). Between the trimmed V and J ends, which lost 4 bases and 3 bases, there was a span of 19 bases. The CDR3 extends over 17 amino acids. CDR1 MNHNS and CDR2 SASEGT come from the germline V gene. CDR3 DNA: TGTGCCAGCAGTGTTAACTACCGGACAGTCCACAATCAGCCCCAGCATTTT. The encoded protein is CASSVNYRTVHNQPQHF.

The rearrangement joins TRBV7-3 to TRBJ2-5; D tentatively fits TRBD1 or TRBD2 (6 bases each). Trimming pared 5 bases from V and 5 bases from J, leaving 15 bases between. The CDR3 is 14 amino acids. CDR1 and CDR2 from the germline V gene are SGHTA and FQGTGA. CDR3 bases: TGTGCCAGCAGCCGGGACGGGGGCACGGAGACCCAGTACTTC. Protein: CASSRDGGTETQYF.

The chain has TRBV6-5 and TRBJ1-6, with TRBD1 as a possible D gene (5 bases). V lost 6 bases, J lost 5 bases, and 11 bases lay in between. There are 14 residues in the CDR3. Germline loops: CDR1 MNHEY, CDR2 SVGAGI. Here the CDR3 reads CASRRGPDNSPLHF. CDR3 bases: TGTGCCAGCAGGAGGGGCCCGGATAATTCACCCCTCCACTTT.

This chain uses TRBV28 with TRBJ2-6, with D possibly called TRBD1 or TRBD2 (6 bases each). The CDR3 spans 15 residues. Germline loops: CDR1 MDHEN, CDR2 SYDVKM. With 6 bases removed from V and 4 bases from J, the gap between germline ends came to 13 bases. CDR3 residues: CASSLGGTGANVLTF. The CDR3 bases are TGTGCCAGCAGCCTAGGGGGGACCGGGGCCAACGTCCTGACTTTC.

This clone was picked up a small number of times. The chain has TRBV10-3 and TRBJ1-5, with D possibly TRBD1 on 5 matching bases. The CDR3 loop spans 14 amino acids. V lost 6 bases and J 4 bases, leaving 13 bases between the germline ends. The germline CDR1 and CDR2 sequences are ENHRY and SYGVKD. The CDR3 nucleotides read TGTGCCATCAGCCCCGGGGGAGTGAATCAGCCCCAGCATTTT. Protein: CAISPGGVNQPQHF.

V gene TRBV10-1 combines with J gene TRBJ1-1; a weak D match, TRBD1 (6 bases). Germline V gives CDR1 WNHNN, CDR2 SYGVQD (reference sequence). The CDR3 extends over 13 amino acids. V shed 2 bases and J shed 7 bases, with 11 bases lying between them. The CDR3 sequence: CASSERGHYEAFF. The CDR3 coding sequence is TGCGCCAGCAGTGAGAGGGGACACTATGAAGCTTTCTTT.

The sample holds a few counts of this clone. This chain uses TRBV2 with TRBJ2-2; a possible D gene is TRBD1 (5 bases). V shed 6 bases and J shed 4 bases, with 9 bases lying between them. From germline, CDR1 is SNHLY and CDR2 FYNNEI. The CDR3 sequence is 13 residues long. The CDR3 region is CASRGRVTGELFF. The DNA for the CDR3 is TGTGCCAGCAGGGGCAGGGTCACCGGGGAGCTGTTTTTT.

The genes are TRBV3-1 (or the pseudogene TRBV3-2) and TRBJ2-5; 12 bases match TRBD2. The CDR3 covers 16 residues. Germline CDR1 and CDR2: LGHDT and YNNKEL (reference sequence). The junction had 9 bases not matched to a gene; V was cut back by 4 bases and J by 6 bases. CDR3: CASSRSSGGALKTQYF. The DNA for the CDR3 is TGTGCCAGCAGCCGCTCTAGCGGGGGGGCTTTGAAGACCCAGTACTTC.

The chain has TRBV10-2 and TRBJ1-3; D is possibly TRBD1 (5 bases). Germline loops: CDR1 WSHSY, CDR2 SAAADI. The CDR3 is 15 amino acids. V was shortened by 8 bases and J by 1 base, with 15 bases between the two germline ends. The CDR3 DNA is TGCGCCAGCCGACCACTCGGGACTTCTGGAAACACCATATATTTT. Translation gives CASRPLGTSGNTIYF.

CDR3 coding DNA: TGTGCCAGCTCATCGACTAGCGGTAGCTCCTACAATGAGCAGTTCTTC. This translates into CASSSTSGSSYNEQFF. The gene calls are TRBV18 and TRBJ2-1, with 9 bases lining up with TRBD2. J lost 0 bases, V lost 5 bases, and 5 bases had no gene match. The CDR3 consists of 16 residues. The germline CDR1 and CDR2 sequences are KGHSH and LQKENI.

On this clone itself: An end of the junction differs from the germline gene, which may be a read error. The rearrangement links TRBV7-2 to TRBJ1-1, with D uncertain. The CDR3 contains 13 residues. Germline CDR1 and CDR2: SGHTA and FQGNSA. In nucleotides, the CDR3 is TGTGTCAGCAGCTTTGATAGGGAAACTGAAGCTTTCTTT. Translating it yields CVSSFDRETEAFF.

The chain combines TRBV27 with TRBJ2-7, with 11 bases lining up with TRBD1. The V gene's germline CDR1 is MNHEY and CDR2 SMNVEV (reference sequence). V was pared by 9 bases and J by 6 bases, with 16 bases of the junction left unmatched. The CDR3 is 16 amino acids. The CDR3 loop is CASTKTGTGGSGEQYV. The CDR3 nucleotides are TGTGCCAGTACGAAAACCGGGACAGGGGGGTCCGGCGAGCAGTACGTC.

The gene calls are TRBV9 and TRBJ1-3; a possible D gene is TRBD1 (5 bases). This CDR3 region has 16 residues. Trimming removed 4 bases from V and 0 bases from J, with 14 bases in between. Germline loops: CDR1 SGDLS, CDR2 YYNGEE. The CDR3 protein is CASSRPGLTSGNTIYF. CDR3 DNA sequence: TGTGCCAGCAGCAGACCGGGACTGACCTCTGGAAACACCATATATTTT.

This clone was counted a few times. V usage is TRBV25-1 and J usage is TRBJ1-2, with 7 bases matching TRBD1. The CDR3 spans 13 residues. The junction had 6 bases not matched to a gene; V was cut back by 4 bases and J by 7 bases. Per the germline V gene, CDR1 is MGHDK and CDR2 is SYGVNS. CDR3 sequence: CASSGGTAGGYTF. In nucleotides, the CDR3 is TGTGCCAGCAGTGGTGGGACAGCGGGTGGCTACACCTTC.